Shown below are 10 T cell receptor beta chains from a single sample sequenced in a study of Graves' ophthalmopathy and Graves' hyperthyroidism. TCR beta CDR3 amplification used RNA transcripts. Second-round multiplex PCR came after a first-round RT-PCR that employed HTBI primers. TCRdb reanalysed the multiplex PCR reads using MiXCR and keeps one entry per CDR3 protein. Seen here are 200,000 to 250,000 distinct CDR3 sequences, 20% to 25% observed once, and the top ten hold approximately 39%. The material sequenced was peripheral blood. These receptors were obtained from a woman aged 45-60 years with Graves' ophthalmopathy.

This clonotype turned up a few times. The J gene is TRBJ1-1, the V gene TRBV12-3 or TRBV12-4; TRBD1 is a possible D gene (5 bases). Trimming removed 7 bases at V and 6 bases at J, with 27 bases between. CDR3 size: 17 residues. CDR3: CASTFRQGLFLSSEAFF. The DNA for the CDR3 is TGTGCCAGCACTTTTCGCCAGGGCCTGTTCCTGAGTTCTGAAGCTTTCTTT.

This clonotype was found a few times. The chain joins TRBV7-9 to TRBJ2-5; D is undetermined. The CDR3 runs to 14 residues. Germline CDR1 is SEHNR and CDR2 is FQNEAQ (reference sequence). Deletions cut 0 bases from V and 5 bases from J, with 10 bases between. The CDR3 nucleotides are TGTGCCAGCAGCTTAGCAGTGGCGAGGGAGACCCAGTACTTC. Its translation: CASSLAVARETQYF.

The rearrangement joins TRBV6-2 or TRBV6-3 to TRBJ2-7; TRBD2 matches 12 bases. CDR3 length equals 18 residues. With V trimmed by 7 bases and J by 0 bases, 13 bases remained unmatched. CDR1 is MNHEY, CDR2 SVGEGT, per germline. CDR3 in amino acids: CASNNRLAGANGSYEQYF. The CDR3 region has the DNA TGTGCCAGCAATAACCGACTAGCGGGAGCGAATGGCTCCTACGAGCAGTACTTC.

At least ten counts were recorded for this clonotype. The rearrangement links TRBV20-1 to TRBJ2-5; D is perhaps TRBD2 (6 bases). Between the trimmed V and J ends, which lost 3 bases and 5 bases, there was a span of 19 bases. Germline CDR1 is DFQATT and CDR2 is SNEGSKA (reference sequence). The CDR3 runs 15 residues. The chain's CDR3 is CSASYRAGRLETQYF. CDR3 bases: TGCAGTGCTAGCTACAGAGCGGGCCGATTGGAGACCCAGTACTTC.

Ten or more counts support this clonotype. The CDR3 region is CASSFMPLAGGGEQYF. The CDR3 DNA reads TGCGCCAGCAGCTTTATGCCACTAGCGGGAGGGGGCGAGCAGTACTTC. This rearrangement joins TRBV5-1 to TRBJ2-7; 13 positions match TRBD2. V lost 2 bases and J lost 6; bases outside the gene matches: 8. CDR3 size: 16 residues. CDR1 and CDR2 from the germline V gene are SGHRS and YFSETQ.

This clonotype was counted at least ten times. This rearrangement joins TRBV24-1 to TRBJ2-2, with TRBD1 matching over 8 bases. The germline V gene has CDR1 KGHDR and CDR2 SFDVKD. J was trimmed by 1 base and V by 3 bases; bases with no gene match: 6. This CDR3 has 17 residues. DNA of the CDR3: TGTGCCACCAGTGATGCCGCCGGGACAGGGAACACCGGGGAGCTGTTTTTT. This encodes CATSDAAGTGNTGELFF.

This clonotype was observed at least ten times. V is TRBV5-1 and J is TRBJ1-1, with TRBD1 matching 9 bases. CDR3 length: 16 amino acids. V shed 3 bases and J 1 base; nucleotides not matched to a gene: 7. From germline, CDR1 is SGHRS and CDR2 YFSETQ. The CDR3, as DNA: TGCGCCAGCAGCTCCGGGACAGGGTGGGGGAACACTGAAGCTTTCTTT. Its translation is CASSSGTGWGNTEAFF. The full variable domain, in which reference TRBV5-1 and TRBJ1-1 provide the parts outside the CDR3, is KAGVTQTPRYLIKTRGQQVTLSCSPISGHRSVSWYQQTPGQGLQFLFEYFSETQRNKGNFPGRFSGRQFSNSRSEMNVSTLELGDSALYLCASSSGTGWGNTEAFFGQGTRLTVV.

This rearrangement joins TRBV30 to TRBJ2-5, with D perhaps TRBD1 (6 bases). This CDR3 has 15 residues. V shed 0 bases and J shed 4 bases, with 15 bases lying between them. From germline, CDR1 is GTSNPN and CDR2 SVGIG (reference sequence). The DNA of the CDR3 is TGTGCCTGGAGTGTGGGCCGGACAGAGATAGAGACCCAGTACTTC. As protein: CAWSVGRTEIETQYF.

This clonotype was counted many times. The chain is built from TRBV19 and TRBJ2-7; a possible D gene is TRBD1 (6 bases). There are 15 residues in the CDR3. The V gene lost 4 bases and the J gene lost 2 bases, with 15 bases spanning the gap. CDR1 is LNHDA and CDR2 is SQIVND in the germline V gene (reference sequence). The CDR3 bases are TGTGCCAGTAGTAGGGTGAAACAGGGTCCCTACGAGCAGTACTTC. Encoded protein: CASSRVKQGPYEQYF.

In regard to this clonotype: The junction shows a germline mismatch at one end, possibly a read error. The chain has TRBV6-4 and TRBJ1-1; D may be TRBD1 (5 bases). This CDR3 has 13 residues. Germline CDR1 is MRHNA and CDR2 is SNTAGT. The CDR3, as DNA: TGTGCCAGCAGTGTCGACAGACTCGGTGAAGCTTTCTTC. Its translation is CASSVDRLGEAFF.